The next 15 T cell receptor beta chains were all read from a single sample in a study of T cell changes during pregnancy in multiple sclerosis. The method was immunoSEQ multiplex PCR; TCRdb's version includes in-frame clones alone and lacks a portion of them. The sample consists of around 44,000 clones, about 88% of them appearing once. Sequences were derived from CD4+ T cells from peripheral blood mononuclear cells, sampled in the second trimester of pregnancy. All receptors derive from a female donor with multiple sclerosis, enrolled in a pregnancy study.

The V gene is TRBV9, the J gene TRBJ2-3, with TRBD1 identical over 8 bases. CDR3 length equals 16 residues. The V and J ends lost 0 bases and 2 bases, in that order; junction bases with no gene match: 5. Per the germline V gene, CDR1 is SGDLS and CDR2 is YYNGEE. The CDR3 sequence is CASSVAGGSPTDTQYF. DNA of the CDR3: TGTGCCAGCAGCGTAGCAGGGGGCTCCCCCACAGATACGCAGTATTTT.

The CDR3, as DNA: TGTGCCAGCAGTGGGGGCAGGGCCAACGAGCAGTACTTC. This gives the protein CASSGGRANEQYF. The V call is TRBV2, the J call TRBJ2-7; TRBD1 might be the D (5 bases). Germline loops: CDR1 SNHLY, CDR2 FYNNEI. V was pared by 4 bases and J by 5 bases, with 12 bases between. CDR3 length equals 13 residues.

The chain combines TRBV7-2 with TRBJ2-1; possible D gene TRBD2, 5 bases. CDR1 is SGHTA, CDR2 FQGNSA, per germline. The CDR3 runs to 16 residues. V was shortened by 0 bases and J by 4 bases, with 13 bases between the two germline ends. CDR3 DNA sequence: TGTGCCAGCAGCTTAGCGTGGGAGACTCTATACAATGAGCAGTTCTTC. Residues: CASSLAWETLYNEQFF.

The chain employs TRBV9 and TRBJ2-5; a possible D gene is TRBD2 (6 bases). V was pared by 1 base and J by 4 bases, with 14 bases between. Germline-derived CDR1 and CDR2 are SGDLS and YYNGEE. This CDR3 comprises 15 residues. This chain's CDR3 is CASSVFGGAGETQYF. For the CDR3, the DNA is TGTGCCAGCAGCGTATTTGGGGGAGCGGGAGAGACCCAGTACTTC. The whole variable domain, remainder taken from reference TRBV9 and TRBJ2-5, is DSGVTQTPKHLITATGQRVTLRCSPRSGDLSVYWYQQSLDQGLQFLIQYYNGEERAKGNILERFSAQQFPDLHSELNLSSLELGDSALYFCASSVFGGAGETQYFGPGTRLLVL.

The chain carries TRBV7-8 and TRBJ2-3, with D maybe TRBD1 (6 bases). Trimming took off 2 bases at V and 1 base at J, with 7 bases between the two ends. The V gene's germline CDR1 is SGHVS and CDR2 FQNEAQ. The CDR3 covers 14 residues. CDR3 bases: TGTGCCAGCAGCTTATCAGGGGGCACAGATACGCAGTATTTT. This translates into CASSLSGGTDTQYF.

The rearrangement joins TRBV13 to TRBJ2-7; 7 bases align to TRBD1. CDR3 length equals 17 residues. J lost 4 bases, V lost 1 base, and 13 bases had no gene match. Germline loops: CDR1 PRHDT, CDR2 FYEKMQ (reference sequence). CDR3 nucleotide sequence: TGTGCCAGCAGCTTAGTGGGGCCGACAGGGATCCCATACGAGCAGTACTTC. Its translation is CASSLVGPTGIPYEQYF.

Only one count was recorded for this clone. The chain couples TRBV11-2 to TRBJ2-5; 14 bases agree with TRBD2. The CDR3 is 16 residues long. J was trimmed by 4 bases and V by 4 bases; bases with no gene match: 5. Germline V lookup: CDR1 SGHAT, CDR2 FQNNGV. The CDR3 here is CASSSRLAGGLETQYF. CDR3 nucleotides: TGTGCCAGCAGCTCACGACTAGCGGGAGGGTTAGAGACCCAGTACTTC. The full variable domain, in which reference TRBV11-2 and TRBJ2-5 provide the parts outside the CDR3, is EAGVAQSPRYKIIEKRQSVAFWCNPISGHATLYWYQQILGQGPKLLIQFQNNGVVDDSQLPKDRFSAERLKGVDSTLKIQPAKLEDSAVYLCASSSRLAGGLETQYFGPGTRLLVL.

The rearrangement uses TRBV14 and TRBJ2-3; maybe TRBD1 (6 bases). This CDR3 contains 14 residues. The germline gives CDR1 SGHDN, CDR2 FVKESK. Deletions cut 1 base from V and 6 bases from J, with 11 bases between. CDR3 coding DNA: TGTGCCAGCAGCCAAGTACAGGGAAGTGATACGCAGTATTTT. Translating it yields CASSQVQGSDTQYF.

The chain employs TRBV18 and TRBJ1-5; 10 nucleotides agree with TRBD1. CDR1 and CDR2 from the germline V gene are KGHSH and LQKENI. CDR3 size: 15 residues. The ends lost 3 bases at V and 1 base at J; junction bases unmatched: 0. The CDR3 nucleotides read TGTGCCAGCTCACCGGGACAGGGGAGCAATCAGCCCCAGCATTTT. The encoded protein is CASSPGQGSNQPQHF.

The V and J genes are TRBV5-1 and TRBJ2-1, with D uncertain. The germline CDR1 and CDR2 sequences are SGHRS and YFSETQ. Trimming took off 5 bases at V and 0 bases at J, with 9 bases between the two ends. The CDR3 totals 14 residues. This CDR3 reads CASRAVSSYNEQFF. The CDR3 nucleotides read TGCGCCAGCAGGGCGGTGAGCTCCTACAATGAGCAGTTCTTC.

The chain joins TRBV11-2 to TRBJ1-2; possible D gene TRBD1, 5 bases. The CDR3 runs to 14 residues. The V end was cut by 5 bases, the J end by 1 base, with 11 bases between. The V gene's germline CDR1 is SGHAT and CDR2 FQNNGV. DNA for the CDR3: TGTGCCAGCAGCCCTATCGGGGGTAACTATGGCTACACCTTC. Encoded protein: CASSPIGGNYGYTF.

The CDR3 DNA is TGTGCCAGCAGTGATTTAACTAGAGACACCGGGGAGCTGTTTTTT. This codes for CASSDLTRDTGELFF. V and J are TRBV25-1 and TRBJ2-2; tentative D call: TRBD2 (5 bases). This CDR3 comprises 15 residues. CDR1 is MGHDK, CDR2 SYGVNS, per germline. V shed 3 bases and J shed 3 bases, with 11 bases lying between them. Full variable domain (remainder filled in from reference TRBV25-1 and TRBJ2-2): EADIYQTPRYLVIGTGKKITLECSQTMGHDKMYWYQQDPGMELHLIHYSYGVNSTEKGDLSSESTVSRIRTEHFPLTLESARPSHTSQYLCASSDLTRDTGELFFGEGSRLTVL.

The chain recombines TRBV7-2 with TRBJ2-5, with 8 bases fitting TRBD2. There are 16 residues in the CDR3. V lost 5 bases, J lost 4 bases, and 12 bases stayed unmatched. Germline CDR1 SGHTA, CDR2 FQGNSA. This CDR3 reads CASSRDTGLAGETQYF. The DNA for the CDR3 is TGTGCCAGCAGCAGGGACACCGGACTAGCCGGAGAGACCCAGTACTTC. Filled out from reference TRBV7-2 and TRBJ2-5, the complete variable domain reads GAGVSQSPSNKVTEKGKDVELRCDPISGHTALYWYRQSLGQGLEFLIYFQGNSAPDKSGLPSDRFSAERTGGSVSTLTIQRTQQEDSAVYLCASSRDTGLAGETQYFGPGTRLLVL.

Of note for this clone: The sample has other DNA sequences that encode this CDR3 too. The CDR3 DNA reads TGTGCCAGCAGTCTAACACGGGGGGAGCAGTACTTC. This sequence encodes CASSLTRGEQYF. This chain joins TRBV5-4 and TRBJ2-7; tentatively, D is TRBD2 (6 bases). Germline V lookup: CDR1 SGHNT, CDR2 YYREEE (reference sequence). V was shortened by 5 bases and J by 7 bases, with 13 bases between the two germline ends. The CDR3 runs 12 residues.

The genes are TRBV2 and TRBJ2-5; 12 positions agree with TRBD2. The length of the CDR3 is 18 residues. Germline lookup yields CDR1 SNHLY and CDR2 FYNNEI. V gave up 6 bases and J gave up 4 bases; unmatched junction bases: 15. The CDR3 bases are TGTGCCAGCAGGGCAGGACTAGCGGGAACAGTTGGTCGAGAGACCCAGTACTTC. The encoded protein is CASRAGLAGTVGRETQYF.